This T cell receptor beta chain is from a study of response to subunit inactivated influenza vaccine. Study conclusions and caveats: The authors suggested that few new T cells are recruited per seasonal influenza vaccination.

MiXCR, run by TCRdb on the RT-PCR reads, gives a single entry per CDR3 protein. The sample contains roughly 520,000 distinct CDR3 sequences, 25% of which appear only once. V shed 1 base and J shed 5 bases, with 11 bases lying between them. The CDR3 spans 13 residues. Germline CDR1 is SQVTM and CDR2 is ANQGSEA. This clonotype came up a few times. Its antigen is unidentified. The sequenced sample was CD4+ T cells sorted from PBMCs, obtained 5 days after vaccination. V usage is TRBV29-1 and J usage is TRBJ2-5; weak D call: TRBD2 (6 bases). The source of this sequence is a man in his fifties who received an inactivated influenza vaccine. The CDR3 DNA reads TGCAGCGTTGAAGTTCGGGCGGGGGAGACCCAGTACTTC. Protein sequence: CSVEVRAGETQYF.